This T cell receptor beta chain was retrieved from a study of PD-1 blockade in classical Hodgkin lymphoma. Indicated time point: cycle 4 day 1 (C4D1), after five to seven weeks of nivolumab. All patients experienced relapse after autologous stem cell transplantation, and brentuximab vedotin exposure was variable. Complete response, partial response or progressive disease made up the best responses. With 5 bases removed from V and 8 bases from J, the gap between germline ends came to 15 bases. This CDR3 contains 14 residues. The germline gives CDR1 SGHAT, CDR2 FQNNGV. The table came from immunoSEQ multiplex PCR; TCRdb's copy has only in-frame clones and leaves some out. The sample yields tens of thousands of clones, approximately 92% seen once. General observations from the study: Underlying causes for the observed repertoire differences were not defined, possibly disease activity or prior therapy.

For this clone: The antigen remains unidentified.

The chain couples TRBV11-2 to TRBJ2-2; no clear D gene. Sequences were derived from peripheral blood mononuclear cells (PBMCs), sampled before the fourth cycle of nivolumab. This TCR came from a human donor with classical Hodgkin lymphoma. CDR3 nucleotides: TGTGCCAGCAGCCTCACGGGTGCAATGGGGGAGCTGTTTTTT. Amino acid sequence: CASSLTGAMGELFF.